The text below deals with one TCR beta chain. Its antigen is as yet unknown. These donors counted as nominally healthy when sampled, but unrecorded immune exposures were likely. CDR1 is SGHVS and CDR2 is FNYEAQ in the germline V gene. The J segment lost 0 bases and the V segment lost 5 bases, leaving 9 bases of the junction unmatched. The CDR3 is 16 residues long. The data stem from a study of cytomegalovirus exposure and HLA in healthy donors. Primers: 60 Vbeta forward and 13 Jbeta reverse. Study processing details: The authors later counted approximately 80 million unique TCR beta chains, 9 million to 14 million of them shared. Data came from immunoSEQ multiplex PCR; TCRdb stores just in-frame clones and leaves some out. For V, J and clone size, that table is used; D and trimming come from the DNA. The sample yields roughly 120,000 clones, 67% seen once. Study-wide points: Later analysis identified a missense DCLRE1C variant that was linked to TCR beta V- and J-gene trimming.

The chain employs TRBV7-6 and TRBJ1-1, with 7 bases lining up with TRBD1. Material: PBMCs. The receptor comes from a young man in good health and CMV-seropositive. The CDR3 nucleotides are TGTGCCAGCAGCCCGAGACAGGGAGCGGTGAACACTGAAGCTTTCTTT. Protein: CASSPRQGAVNTEAFF.